What follows describes a single T cell receptor beta chain. Germline CDR1 reads MDHEN; CDR2 reads SYDVKM. Deletions cut 6 bases from V and 1 base from J, with 10 bases between. The CDR3 totals 14 residues. This record belongs to a study of blood T cell repertoires in COVID-19. The assay was immunoSEQ multiplex PCR, and TCRdb's table has in-frame clones only and misses some. The profile covers 110,000 to 150,000 clones, with nearly 90% appearing a single time and approximately 2% taken by the ten largest. Sequencing was carried out using peripheral blood. This sequence originates from a man aged 65 to 85 with acute or convalescent COVID-19. The chain couples TRBV28 to TRBJ1-3; maybe TRBD1 (6 bases). The CDR3 region is CASREQGSGNTIYF. The CDR3 DNA follows: TGTGCCAGCAGGGAACAGGGATCTGGAAACACCATATATTTT.